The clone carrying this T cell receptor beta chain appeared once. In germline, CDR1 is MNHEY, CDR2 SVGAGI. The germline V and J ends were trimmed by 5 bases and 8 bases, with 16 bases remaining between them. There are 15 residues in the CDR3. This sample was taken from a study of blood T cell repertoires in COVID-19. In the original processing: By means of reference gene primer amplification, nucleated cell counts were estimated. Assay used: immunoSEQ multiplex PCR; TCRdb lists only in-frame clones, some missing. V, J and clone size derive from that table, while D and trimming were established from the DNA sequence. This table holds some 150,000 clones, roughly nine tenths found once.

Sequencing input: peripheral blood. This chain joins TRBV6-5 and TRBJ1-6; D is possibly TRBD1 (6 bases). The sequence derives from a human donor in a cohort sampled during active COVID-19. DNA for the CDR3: TGTGCCAGCAGTCCCCGCCGGACAGAGGATTCACCCCTCCACTTT. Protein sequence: CASSPRRTEDSPLHF.